These 10 T cell receptor beta chains share one sample of origin, sequenced in a study of CD8+ T cells in alopecia areata. Cell sorting was performed on pooled cutaneous lymph node cells with CD4, CD8alpha, NKG2D, NKG2ACE and other markers. Following extraction, RNA underwent reverse transcription to cDNA, which served as the sequencing template. The protocol was immunoSEQ multiplex PCR, while the TCRdb copy is restricted to in-frame clones and leaves out a portion. Sampling found over 250,000 clones, none seen once. The sequencing sample was made of CD4+ T cells sorted from a lymph node. The receptors originated from a C3H/HeJ mouse with alopecia areata. This mouse strain has H2-k as its MHC haplotype.

Of note for this clone: Mouse gene names apply. The read stops 4 residues short of the end of the CDR3; the missing end is completed from the germline J gene. The chain carries TRBV19 and TRBJ2-1, with D perhaps TRBD2 (6 bases). Trimming removed 0 bases at V and 4 bases at J, with 11 bases between. CDR1 and CDR2 (germline): FNHDT, SITEND (reference sequence). CDR3 length: 15 residues. The CDR3 protein is CASSIDPGGYAEQFF. CDR3 DNA, as far as it was read: TGTGCCAGCAGTATAGACCCGGGGGGATATGCT.

With regard to this clone: These gene names are mouse names. The read finishes 4 residues shy of the CDR3 end, and the germline J gene is used to complete it. V gene TRBV13-1 combines with J gene TRBJ2-7, with 10 bases identical to TRBD2. The CDR3 covers 15 residues. CDR1 is NSHNY and CDR2 is SYGAGN in the germline V gene. The ends lost 2 bases at V and 2 bases at J; junction bases unmatched: 4. CDR3 DNA, as far as it was read: TGTGCCAGCAGTGAGTACTGGGGGGGACCCTAT. Translated: CASSEYWGGPY. The entire CDR3 reads CASSEYWGGPYEQYF.

Worth noting for this clone: Gene names denote mouse genes. The read is 4 residues too short to cover the CDR3 end, so that end is filled in from the germline J gene. V gene TRBV13-1 combines with J gene TRBJ1-1, with 9 bases lining up with TRBD1. Per germline, CDR1 NSHNY and CDR2 SYGAGN. The CDR3 is 14 residues long. The CDR3 region is CASSDGGQGGEVFF. The sequenced part of the CDR3 DNA is TGTGCCAGCAGTGATGGGGGACAGGGAGGA.

This clone was seen at least ten times. Genes and germline come from the mouse. The missing CDR3 end, 4 residues past where the read stops, is filled in from the germline J gene. The sample has other DNA sequences that encode this CDR3 too. The genes are TRBV17 and TRBJ2-3, with 7 bases fitting TRBD2. Germline lookup yields CDR1 MNHDT and CDR2 YYDKIL. This CDR3 is built from 15 residues. The ends lost 3 bases at V and 1 base at J; junction bases unmatched: 4. The DNA read from the CDR3 is TGTGCTAGCAGTAGGGGGGGGGTCGGTGCAGAA. This sequence encodes CASSRGGVGAE. The CDR3 in full is CASSRGGVGAETLYF.

This clone was seen more than once but under ten times. The genes and germline here are from mouse. The read terminates 4 residues ahead of where the CDR3 ends, so the germline J gene completes it. The chain employs TRBV31 and TRBJ2-4; 10 positions agree with TRBD2. CDR3 length equals 14 residues. Germline V CDR1 and CDR2: GKSSPN, SITVG. The sequenced part of the CDR3 DNA is TGTGCCTGGAGCCGAGACTGGGGGGAAAAC. It is translated as CAWSRDWGEN. The full CDR3 reads CAWSRDWGENTLYF.

Turning to this clone: Any gene name here is a mouse gene name. Coverage ceases 4 residues before the CDR3 finishes, and the germline J gene fills in the end. The J gene is TRBJ2-2, the V gene TRBV13-1; 7 nucleotides agree with TRBD1. Germline V gene sequence: CDR1 NSHNY, CDR2 SYGAGN. Trimming at V came to 0 bases and at J to 0 bases, leaving 5 bases not matched to a gene. This CDR3 comprises 17 residues. Partial CDR3 DNA: TGTGCCAGCAGTGATGCACGTCAGGGGGCAAACACCGGG. Its protein product is CASSDARQGANTG. The entire CDR3 protein is CASSDARQGANTGQLYF.

With respect to this clone: Gene names are the mouse ones. The read falls 3 residues short of the CDR3 end, and the missing part is taken from the germline J gene. The V call is TRBV14, the J call TRBJ1-6; 9 positions match TRBD1. TRBJ1-6 is identified as an open reading frame with a role that is uncertain. CDR3 size: 15 residues. V trimming: 2 bases; J trimming: 6 bases; junction bases outside the gene matches: 3. The V gene's germline CDR1 is SGHDT and CDR2 FRDEAV. The CDR3 bases that were read are TGTGCCAGCAGTTTAGGGGACAGGGCTAATTCGCCC. It is translated as CASSLGDRANSP. The whole CDR3 reads CASSLGDRANSPLYF.

Remarks on this clone: Mouse gene names and germline throughout. The read comes to an end 4 residues before the CDR3 does, leaving the germline J gene to fill in the end. Within the sample, other DNA sequences also encode this same CDR3. The V and J genes are TRBV13-1 and TRBJ1-2; 10 nucleotides align to TRBD1. Germline loops: CDR1 NSHNY, CDR2 SYGAGN. The length of the CDR3 is 14 residues. The part of the CDR3 DNA that was read is TGTGCCAGCAGTGAGGACAGGGGGAGGTCC. Protein: CASSEDRGRS. The CDR3 as a whole reads CASSEDRGRSDYTF.

Worth noting for this clone: Genes here carry mouse names. The read terminates 4 residues ahead of where the CDR3 ends, so the germline J gene completes it. This chain connects TRBV1 to TRBJ1-1; TRBD1 agrees at 7 bases. The CDR3 spans 14 residues. Unmatched junction bases numbered 3, after V lost 5 bases and J lost 0 bases. The V gene's germline CDR1 is NSQYPW and CDR2 LRSPGD (reference sequence). CDR3 in amino acids: CTCSTGQANTEVFF. The DNA read from the CDR3 is TGCACCTGCAGTACTGGACAGGCAAACACA.

This clone was detected a few times. Gene and germline names: mouse. The CDR3 DNA, read in part, is TGCACCTGCAGTCCGACTGGGTTTAACCAAGAC. As protein: CTCSPTGFNQD. The full CDR3 protein is CTCSPTGFNQDTQYF. This chain uses TRBV1 with TRBJ2-5; 7 nucleotides match TRBD2. Read sequence stops 4 residues before the CDR3 end, and the germline J gene provides the missing end. The CDR3 consists of 15 residues. Germline lookup yields CDR1 NSQYPW and CDR2 LRSPGD (reference sequence). Unmatched junction bases numbered 5, after V lost 5 bases and J lost 0 bases.